These T cell receptor beta chains were read from a single sample in a study of T cell repertoires in cytomegalovirus infection. For these receptors, no antigen is known. Using its own MiXCR run on the reads, TCRdb lists one record per CDR3 protein. The sample holds around 85,000 distinct CDR3 sequences, under 55% seen once. The source material was CD8+ T cells from cultured PBMCs, sampled from culture after CMV antigen stimulation. Receptors originate from a human donor in good health (CMV status not recorded). Some clones in this sample may be carry-over from other donors' samples. The CDR3 runs from the conserved cysteine through the conserved F or W. Each record gives: clone size, V gene, J gene, D gene, CDR3 protein, CDR3 DNA. The D gene is left open where the match is weak. Part of the rows lack a size; the others show once, few, many or a class for expanded clones.

>-|TRBV7-8|TRBJ2-2|-
CASSHERTGWWTGELFF
TGTGCCAGCAGCCACGAGAGAACAGGGTGGTGGACCGGGGAGCTGTTTTTT
>few|TRBV12-5|TRBJ2-1|-
CASAGDFSPNEQFF
TGTGCTAGTGCCGGGGACTTTTCCCCCAATGAGCAGTTCTTC
>-|TRBV5-6|TRBJ2-2|-
CASSFGGSGELFF
TGTGCCAGCAGCTTTGGAGGGTCCGGGGAGCTGTTTTTT
>-|TRBV7-3|TRBJ1-2|TRBD1
CASSATGDGYTF
TGTGCCAGCAGCGCCACAGGGGATGGCTACACCTTC
>-|TRBV20-1|TRBJ2-1|TRBD1
CSATSRDRSYNEQFF
TGCAGTGCAACCTCCCGGGACAGATCCTACAATGAGCAGTTCTTC
>-|TRBV7-3|TRBJ2-7|-
CASIEGTPYEQYF
TGTGCCAGCATCGAGGGAACGCCCTACGAGCAGTACTTC
>-|TRBV5-6|TRBJ1-5|TRBD1
CASSLAGQGPDGSQHF
TGTGCCAGCAGCTTGGCCGGACAGGGCCCTGATGGATCCCAGCATTTT
>few|TRBV27|TRBJ2-5|-
CASSYKPRTVRETQYF
TGTGCCAGCAGTTACAAGCCAAGGACGGTCCGGGAGACCCAGTACTTC
>once|TRBV7-9|TRBJ1-1|-
CASSRHTEAFF
TGTGCCAGCAGCCGGCACACTGAAGCTTTCTTT
>once|TRBV6-6|TRBJ2-7|-
CASRLLPSYEQYF
TGTGCCAGCAGGCTACTGCCCTCCTACGAGCAGTACTTC
>-|TRBV19|TRBJ1-4|-
CASSPATTNEKLFF
TGTGCCAGTAGTCCAGCAACAACTAATGAAAAACTGTTTTTT
>once|TRBV4-1|TRBJ1-5|-
CASSQDTTAYRVGPQHF
TGCGCCAGCAGCCAAGATACGACAGCCTACCGGGTCGGACCCCAGCATTTT
>-|TRBV28|TRBJ2-1|-
CASKDASDYNEQFF
TGTGCCAGCAAAGATGCTAGCGACTACAATGAGCAGTTCTTC
>few|TRBV28|TRBJ2-7|-
CACTPTQLDYEQYF
TGTGCTTGCACTCCCACCCAATTAGACTACGAGCAGTACTTC
>once|TRBV7-9|TRBJ2-3|TRBD2
CASSLGDPGLAGGTDTQYF
TGTGCCAGCAGCTTGGGGGACCCGGGACTAGCGGGAGGCACAGATACGCAGTATTTT
>-|TRBV24-1|TRBJ2-4|-
CATSESGQLAKNIQYF
TGTGCCACCAGTGAATCAGGACAGTTAGCCAAAAACATTCAGTACTTC
>-|TRBV5-4|TRBJ1-1|-
CASSRQKGYTEAFF
TGTGCCAGCAGCCGCCAGAAGGGATACACTGAAGCTTTCTTT
>-|TRBV7-2|TRBJ2-1|-
CASSLVGGRPDEQFF
TGTGCCAGCAGCTTGGTAGGGGGTCGCCCGGATGAGCAGTTCTTC
>-|TRBV25-1|TRBJ1-4|TRBD1
CASMGTGGLNEKLFF
TGTGCCAGCATGGGGACAGGGGGACTTAATGAAAAACTGTTTTTT
>few|TRBV27|TRBJ2-1|TRBD1
CASSYDRGRRRVF
TGTGCCAGCAGTTACGACAGGGGGAGAAGAAGGGTCTTC
>-|TRBV19|TRBJ1-1|-
CASASQRRLGDTEAFF
TGTGCCAGTGCGTCCCAGCGGAGATTAGGTGACACTGAAGCTTTCTTT
>few|TRBV7-8|TRBJ2-5|-
CASRGTSQGNQETQYF
TGTGCCAGCCGCGGGACTTCTCAGGGTAACCAAGAGACCCAGTACTTC
>few|TRBV20-1|TRBJ1-1|-
CSARLSQGPRAFF
TGCAGTGCTAGGCTGTCCCAGGGGCCGAGGGCTTTCTTT
>-|TRBV9|TRBJ1-4|-
CASSPRGATNEKLFF
TGTGCCAGCAGCCCACGGGGAGCAACTAATGAAAAACTGTTTTTT
>-|TRBV7-2|TRBJ2-7|-
CASSLASSGHYEQYF
TGTGCCAGCAGCTTAGCCAGCAGCGGCCACTACGAGCAGTACTTC
>few|TRBV28|TRBJ2-1|TRBD2
CASSFLHLAGGPNEQFF
TGTGCCAGCAGTTTCCTCCACCTAGCGGGAGGCCCCAATGAGCAGTTCTTC
>-|TRBV6-1|TRBJ1-1|-
CASSEFSPGTPNTEAFF
TGTGCCAGCAGTGAATTTTCCCCCGGGACACCGAACACTGAAGCTTTCTTT